Here is one T cell receptor beta chain with its context. These data originate in a study of T cells after yellow fever vaccination. The germline gives CDR1 MNHEY, CDR2 SMNVEV (reference sequence). The CDR3 is 16 amino acids. V was pared by 6 bases and J by 8 bases, with 12 bases of the junction left unmatched. Generation of TCR cDNA used 5'RACE template switching (which added a universal primer site and UMIs). Using its own MiXCR run on the 5' RACE reads, TCRdb lists one record per CDR3 protein. The sample shows 200,000 to 300,000 distinct CDR3 sequences, 6.9% of them seen only once. This chain connects TRBV27 to TRBJ1-6; 8 nucleotides agree with TRBD1. The receptor's source is a man aged 30 to 39 who received the YFV17D yellow fever vaccine. This sample comprised CD4+ T cells sorted from PBMCs, obtained 15 days after the yellow fever booster vaccination. The CDR3: CASSSPTGAVDSPLHF. The DNA for the CDR3 is TGTGCCAGCAGCTCTCCGACAGGGGCGGTGGATTCACCCCTCCACTTT.